The T cell receptor beta chain described here comes from a study of shared clonotypes between healthy human individuals. About the study: Three CD4 naive, three CD4 memory, two CD8 naive and one CD8 memory plate were used per donor.

The CDR3 runs to 14 residues. CDR1 is MNHNY, CDR2 SVGAGI, per germline (reference sequence). J lost 2 bases, V lost 8 bases, and 5 bases had no gene match. Comments on this clone: What it recognizes is unknown.

How the authors handled the data: Junction-only immunoSEQ sequences carried no quality scores, so filtering differed. Profiled with immunoSEQ multiplex PCR; TCRdb holds only in-frame clones, not every one. The V and J calls and clone size are taken from that table; D and trimming were inferred from the DNA. The profile shows around 600,000 clones, roughly 98% of them singletons. CD8 cells classed as naive were CD45RO-negative and positively selected for CCR7, excluding terminally differentiated effector memory CD45RA+ cells. Study outcomes and limitations: Unshared clonotypes carried lower generation probabilities than those common to all four donors. How much donors shared clonotypes was expected to be affected by sequencing depth.

The chain combines TRBV6-6 with TRBJ2-3; TRBD2 matches at 9 bases. The TCR comes from a man aged 25-40 years in good health. Specimen: naive CD8+ T cells sorted from blood. The CDR3 reads CASSRTSVTDTQYF. The CDR3 DNA reads TGTGCCAGCTCCAGGACTAGCGTCACAGATACGCAGTATTTT.